One sample yielded the 27 T cell receptor beta chains listed below, sequenced in a study of shared clonotypes between healthy human individuals. The table came from immunoSEQ multiplex PCR; TCRdb's copy has only in-frame clones and leaves some out. The sample records 850,000 to 1,200,000 clones, under 80% being singletons. Sequences were obtained from memory CD4+ T cells sorted from blood. The subset here: CD45RA-negative fraction. Every receptor here comes from a young man in good health.

The sample holds one count of this clone. The chain links TRBV5-8 to TRBJ1-5; no definite D call. V gave up 2 bases and J gave up 4 bases, with 10 bases separating them. The CDR3 is 14 residues long. In germline, CDR1 is SGHTS, CDR2 YDEGEE. In DNA form, the CDR3 reads TGTGCCAGCAGCTTTTGGACCGGTAATCAGCCCCAGCATTTT. As protein: CASSFWTGNQPQHF.

The genes are TRBV28 and TRBJ1-1; D gene unclear. Germline CDR1 MDHEN, CDR2 SYDVKM. The V and J ends lost 3 bases and 4 bases respectively, with 18 bases between them. The CDR3 covers 16 residues. CDR3 sequence (DNA): TGTGCCAGCAGTTTTAGGTACGGAAAGGCGGGCACTGAAGCTTTCTTT. Translation gives CASSFRYGKAGTEAFF.

V and J are TRBV10-3 and TRBJ1-2; D possibly corresponds to TRBD1 (5 bases). V dropped 0 bases and J dropped 7 bases, with 15 bases sitting between them. This CDR3 has 15 residues. Germline loops: CDR1 ENHRY, CDR2 SYGVKD. The CDR3 coding sequence is TGTGCCATCAGTGAGTCGTTAGAAGGGGCGGCTGGCTACACCTTC. Protein sequence: CAISESLEGAAGYTF.

The J gene is TRBJ2-3, the V gene TRBV9, with 11 positions matching TRBD2. V lost 2 bases, J lost 1 base, and 6 bases stayed unmatched. The germline gives CDR1 SGDLS, CDR2 YYNGEE. The CDR3 sequence is 17 residues long. The CDR3 loop reads CASSVTSGLAGTDTQYF. In DNA, the CDR3 is TGTGCCAGCAGCGTTACTTCGGGACTAGCGGGCACAGATACGCAGTATTTT.

The V and J genes are TRBV21-1 and TRBJ1-2; TRBD1 is taken as the D call from the table, unchecked against the DNA. TRBV21-1 is a recognized pseudogene. This CDR3 comprises 18 residues. The CDR3 nucleotides read TGTGCCAGCAGCGCTCCGGCCCGGGACAGGGCTTCTAACTATGGCTACACCTTC. Protein: CASSAPARDRASNYGYTF.

A remark on this clone: The same CDR3 is also encoded by other DNA sequences in this sample. This chain uses TRBV5-4 with TRBJ2-5; D might be TRBD1 (5 bases). CDR1 is SGHNT, CDR2 YYREEE, per germline (reference sequence). The CDR3 covers 16 residues. V lost 0 bases, J lost 2 bases, and 14 bases lay in between. The DNA of the CDR3 is TGTGCCAGCAGCTTGGGGCAGGGAACCTTACAAGAGACCCAGTACTTC. It is translated as CASSLGQGTLQETQYF.

DNA of the CDR3: TGTGCCAGCAGCCTACAGGGCAACGGCGGCTACACCTTC. Its protein product is CASSLQGNGGYTF. The chain combines TRBV6-5 with TRBJ1-2, with D tentatively TRBD1 (6 bases). V lost 6 bases, J lost 8 bases, and 16 bases lay in between. CDR3 size: 13 residues. Germline-derived CDR1 and CDR2 are MNHEY and SVGAGI.

The chain uses TRBV19 and TRBJ1-3; D is unresolved. This CDR3 spans 14 amino acids. Germline loops: CDR1 LNHDA, CDR2 SQIVND (reference sequence). V was clipped by 5 bases and J by 0 bases, with 8 bases between them. As DNA, the CDR3 is TGTGCCAGTAGTGCGACGGACTCTGGAAACACCATATATTTT. Its translation is CASSATDSGNTIYF.

The J gene is TRBJ1-1, the V gene TRBV5-6; D remains unclear. CDR3 length equals 14 residues. Deletions cut 4 bases from V and 8 bases from J, with 18 bases between. The germline V gene has CDR1 SGHDT and CDR2 YYEEEE. This CDR3 is CASSTGQGPVEAFF. The CDR3 nucleotides are TGTGCCAGCAGCACCGGTCAAGGTCCGGTAGAAGCTTTCTTT.

The chain recombines TRBV5-4 with TRBJ1-1, with 8 positions matching TRBD1. The CDR3 extends over 15 amino acids. Trimming took 2 bases from V and 4 from J; bases not matched to a gene: 7. Germline V gives CDR1 SGHNT, CDR2 YYREEE (reference sequence). CDR3 residues: CASSFQGALGTEAFF. CDR3 sequence (DNA): TGTGCCAGCAGCTTCCAGGGGGCGTTGGGCACTGAAGCTTTCTTT.

Note on this clone: This CDR3 is also generated by other DNA sequences in the sample. The chain couples TRBV18 to TRBJ2-7, with D unresolved. Per germline, CDR1 KGHSH and CDR2 LQKENI. Trimming took off 4 bases at V and 2 bases at J, with 3 bases between the two ends. The CDR3 has 11 residues. The CDR3 spells CASSRAYEQYF. The CDR3 bases are TGTGCCAGCTCACGCGCCTACGAGCAGTACTTC.

The V call is TRBV5-1, the J call TRBJ2-5; D is unclear. The CDR3 has 13 amino acids. Germline CDR1 is SGHRS and CDR2 is YFSETQ. The V and J ends lost 1 base and 4 bases respectively, with 8 bases between them. CDR3 loop: CASSLRQSETQYF. The DNA for the CDR3 is TGCGCCAGCAGCTTGAGGCAGTCAGAGACCCAGTACTTC.

The V call is TRBV4-1, the J call TRBJ2-7; TRBD1 matches 7 bases. There are 14 residues in the CDR3. V shed 4 bases, J shed 4 bases, and the junction held 7 bases outside the gene matches. Germline assignment: CDR1 MGHRA and CDR2 YSYEKL. The CDR3 DNA follows: TGCGCCAGCAGCCGCATGGGACAGCTTTACGAGCAGTACTTC. Residues: CASSRMGQLYEQYF.

The chain combines TRBV2 with TRBJ2-1, with D perhaps TRBD2 (6 bases). Trimming removed 9 bases from V and 7 bases from J, with 28 bases in between. The CDR3 runs 17 residues. Germline CDR1 and CDR2: SNHLY and FYNNEI. CDR3: CASSDKGLATQGNEQFF. DNA of the CDR3: TGTGCCAGTTCAGATAAGGGGCTAGCGACCCAGGGAAATGAGCAGTTCTTC.

The gene calls are TRBV7-8 and TRBJ2-7, with D unclear. The CDR3 is made up of 15 amino acids. Trimming took off 1 base at V and 0 bases at J, with 10 bases between the two ends. Germline CDR1 is SGHVS and CDR2 is FQNEAQ. The CDR3 DNA follows: TGTGCCAGCAGCTTAGATATCAGGAGCTCCTACGAGCAGTACTTC. Translation gives CASSLDIRSSYEQYF.

This chain connects TRBV4-3 to TRBJ1-6, with D unclear. Germline V gene lookup returns CDR1 LGHNA and CDR2 YSLEER. V lost 5 bases to trimming and J lost 1 base, with 15 bases between them. The CDR3 has 17 residues. The CDR3: CASSIVRGVSYNSPLHF. In DNA, the CDR3 is TGCGCCAGCAGCATCGTACGTGGTGTTTCCTATAATTCACCCCTCCACTTT.

V gene TRBV27 combines with J gene TRBJ2-2; D remains unclear. Germline V gives CDR1 MNHEY, CDR2 SMNVEV (reference sequence). The ends were cut back, 3 bases at V and 7 bases at J, with 9 bases in the middle. This CDR3 region has 13 residues. CDR3: CASSLTVVGELFF. In DNA form, the CDR3 reads TGTGCCAGCAGTTTGACGGTTGTCGGGGAGCTGTTTTTT.

The CDR3 sequence is CASSRGAGQAAEKLFF. CDR3 nucleotides: TGTGCCAGCAGCCGGGGGGCGGGACAGGCCGCAGAAAAACTGTTTTTT. The chain recombines TRBV5-8 with TRBJ1-4, with TRBD1 identical over 8 bases. With V trimmed by 4 bases and J by 8 bases, 13 bases remained unmatched. CDR1 is SGHTS, CDR2 YDEGEE, per germline. The CDR3 is 16 residues long.

The gene calls are TRBV4-1 and TRBJ2-7; D is uncertain. This CDR3 is 13 amino acids long. Trimming cost V 5 bases and J 2 bases, with 10 bases left between them. Germline CDR1 MGHRA, CDR2 YSYEKL. The CDR3 loop is CASSYDSAYEQYF. In DNA form, the CDR3 reads TGCGCCAGCAGCTATGACTCTGCCTACGAGCAGTACTTC.

Only a few counts were recorded for this clone. The genes are TRBV5-6 and TRBJ1-5; 9 positions match TRBD1. This CDR3 spans 16 amino acids. CDR1 is SGHDT, CDR2 YYEEEE, per germline. J lost 3 bases, V lost 5 bases, and 9 bases had no gene match. In nucleotides, the CDR3 is TGTGCCAGCAGTTACTGGACAGGGGCAACCAATCAGCCCCAGCATTTT. It codes for CASSYWTGATNQPQHF. Supplemented by reference TRBV5-6 and TRBJ1-5, the full variable domain reads DAGVTQSPTHLIKTRGQQVTLRCSPKSGHDTVSWYQQALGQGPQFIFQYYEEEERQRGNFPDRFSGHQFPNYSSELNVNALLLGDSALYLCASSYWTGATNQPQHFGDGTRLSIL.

Ten or more counts support this clone. The same CDR3 is also encoded by other DNA sequences in this sample. The rearrangement uses TRBV4-1 and TRBJ2-5, with D possibly TRBD2 on 5 matching bases. Trimming left V 2 bases short and J 2 bases short, with 9 bases between. Per germline, CDR1 MGHRA and CDR2 YSYEKL. This CDR3 is built from 14 residues. The CDR3 DNA reads TGCGCCAGCAGCCAAATAAGAGGGCAAGAGACCCAGTACTTC. Its translation: CASSQIRGQETQYF.

About this clone: Additional DNA sequences in this sample encode the identical CDR3. The chain uses TRBV18 and TRBJ1-1, with D tentatively TRBD1 (5 bases). The CDR3 is 15 residues long. Trimming removed 0 bases from V and 5 bases from J, with 13 bases in between. Looked up from germline, CDR1 is KGHSH and CDR2 is LQKENI. The CDR3 here is CASSPPLGAGTEAFF. The CDR3 DNA follows: TGTGCCAGCTCACCACCGCTTGGGGCGGGAACTGAAGCTTTCTTT.

The gene calls are TRBV7-9 and TRBJ1-2; D gene ambiguous. This CDR3 contains 12 residues. Germline V gene data show CDR1 as SEHNR and CDR2 as FQNEAQ (reference sequence). V was shortened by 3 bases and J by 3 bases, with 5 bases between the two germline ends. CDR3 amino acids: CASSFSYYGYTF. CDR3 DNA sequence: TGTGCCAGCAGCTTTAGCTACTATGGCTACACCTTC.

This chain joins TRBV28 and TRBJ2-3; D gene uncertain. Germline values: CDR1 MDHEN, CDR2 SYDVKM. The germline V and J ends were trimmed by 5 bases and 4 bases, with 4 bases remaining between them. There are 11 residues in the CDR3. The CDR3 DNA follows: TGTGCCAGCAGTCGATCAGATACGCAGTATTTT. The encoded protein is CASSRSDTQYF. Full variable domain (remainder filled in from reference TRBV28 and TRBJ2-3): DVKVTQSSRYLVKRTGEKVFLECVQDMDHENMFWYRQDPGLGLRLIYFSYDVKMKEKGDIPEGYSVSREKKERFSLILESASTNQTSMYLCASSRSDTQYFGPGTRLTVL.

In this sample, this clone turned up once. CDR3 DNA sequence: TGCGCCAGCAGCCAAGGGAGCTACAATGAGCAGTTCTTC. It encodes CASSQGSYNEQFF. The chain uses TRBV4-1 and TRBJ2-1, with D uncertain. V was clipped by 1 base and J by 3 bases, with 4 bases between them. The germline gives CDR1 MGHRA, CDR2 YSYEKL. CDR3 length equals 13 residues.

This clone was counted a few times. The chain employs TRBV6-5 and TRBJ1-2; no reliable D call. Trimming took off 5 bases at V and 2 bases at J, with 9 bases between the two ends. The CDR3 contains 13 residues. Per germline, CDR1 MNHEY and CDR2 SVGAGI. Here the CDR3 reads CASSEGWNYGYTF. Here the CDR3 DNA reads TGTGCCAGCAGTGAGGGTTGGAACTATGGCTACACCTTC.

This chain uses TRBV30 with TRBJ2-1; a weak D match, TRBD2 (6 bases). This CDR3 is built from 14 residues. Germline CDR1 reads GTSNPN; CDR2 reads SVGIG (reference sequence). The V gene lost 8 bases and the J gene lost 1 base, with 15 bases spanning the gap. In nucleotides, the CDR3 is TGTGCCGGCGGAGGGCCTGGGTCCTACAATGAGCAGTTCTTC. Its translation: CAGGGPGSYNEQFF.